The 16 T cell receptor beta chains given below trace back to one sample, sequenced in a study of blood T cell repertoires in COVID-19. Sequencing was performed with immunoSEQ multiplex PCR; in TCRdb, only in-frame clones are kept and a portion is missing. The table records about 160,000 clones, over 80% of them present only once. Input material: peripheral blood. These receptors were taken from a woman aged 80 or over with active or convalescent COVID-19.

J is TRBJ2-7 and V is TRBV9; no clear D. Deletions cut 4 bases from V and 3 bases from J, with 11 bases between. The germline CDR1 and CDR2 sequences are SGDLS and YYNGEE. The length of the CDR3 is 13 residues. The CDR3 reads CASSQEPYYEQYF. The CDR3 DNA reads as TGTGCCAGCAGCCAAGAACCCTACTACGAGCAGTACTTC.

This clone has a single count. The chain links TRBV4-3 to TRBJ1-4, with TRBD1 matching over 9 bases. The CDR3 spans 15 residues. With V trimmed by 3 bases and J by 3 bases, 2 bases remained unmatched. Germline values: CDR1 LGHNA, CDR2 YSLEER. The CDR3 DNA reads TGCGCCAGCAGCCATGGGACAGGGCCTAATGAAAAACTGTTTTTT. Protein product: CASSHGTGPNEKLFF.

This chain connects TRBV7-6 to TRBJ2-1; 13 positions agree with TRBD2. The length of the CDR3 is 19 residues. Germline CDR1 reads SGHVS; CDR2 reads FNYEAQ. The V gene end was trimmed by 1 base and the J gene end by 0 bases; junction bases not matched to a gene: 6. CDR3 DNA sequence: TGTGCCAGCAGCTTAGGAAGGGGACTAGCGGGGAGCTCCTACAATGAGCAGTTCTTC. It specifies CASSLGRGLAGSSYNEQFF.

V and J are TRBV28 and TRBJ2-5; D might be TRBD1 (5 bases). CDR1 MDHEN and CDR2 SYDVKM come from the germline V gene. The ends were cut back, 8 bases at V and 5 bases at J, with 24 bases in the middle. The CDR3 totals 16 residues. In DNA, the CDR3 is TGTGCCAGCCAAGGGGCCCAGACCAACCGACTGGAGACCCAGTACTTC. This translates into CASQGAQTNRLETQYF.

The chain recombines TRBV7-2 with TRBJ2-1, with D possibly matching TRBD1 (6 bases). The CDR3 is 17 residues long. From germline, CDR1 is SGHTA and CDR2 FQGNSA. V lost 2 bases, J lost 5 bases, and 19 bases lay in between. CDR3 sequence: CASSLLTLRDTDNEQFF. CDR3 in DNA: TGTGCCAGCAGCTTATTGACTTTACGGGACACGGACAATGAGCAGTTCTTC. Full variable domain (outside the CDR3, taken from reference TRBV7-2 and TRBJ2-1): GAGVSQSPSNKVTEKGKDVELRCDPISGHTALYWYRQSLGQGLEFLIYFQGNSAPDKSGLPSDRFSAERTGGSVSTLTIQRTQQEDSAVYLCASSLLTLRDTDNEQFFGPGTRLTVL.

The V gene is TRBV7-9, the J gene TRBJ2-5; TRBD1 matches at 9 bases. V lost 5 bases and J lost 1; bases outside the gene matches: 8. CDR1 SEHNR and CDR2 FQNEAQ come from the germline V gene (reference sequence). The CDR3 has 16 amino acids. CDR3 bases: TGTGCCAGCAGCACTTACCGGGACAGGGTCCAAGAGACCCAGTACTTC. Translated, it gives CASSTYRDRVQETQYF.

The V gene is TRBV29-1, the J gene TRBJ2-7; D possibly corresponds to TRBD1 (6 bases). Trimming shortened V by 4 bases and J by 8 bases, and 18 bases separated the two germline ends. CDR1 is SQVTM, CDR2 ANQGSEA, per germline. The CDR3 is 13 residues long. The CDR3 sequence: CSVVRDMLPQQYF. DNA for the CDR3: TGCAGCGTTGTCCGGGACATGCTTCCCCAGCAGTACTTC.

The chain joins TRBV9 to TRBJ2-5; perhaps TRBD1 as D (6 bases). Between the trimmed V and J ends, which lost 0 bases and 3 bases, there was a span of 9 bases. Germline values: CDR1 SGDLS, CDR2 YYNGEE. The CDR3 extends over 14 amino acids. The CDR3 loop is CASSVATGKETQYF. CDR3 nucleotide sequence: TGTGCCAGCAGCGTAGCTACAGGGAAAGAGACCCAGTACTTC.

The chain uses TRBV18 and TRBJ2-7, with 8 bases that match TRBD1. This CDR3 has 13 amino acids. Germline V gene lookup returns CDR1 KGHSH and CDR2 LQKENI. The junction had 3 bases not matched to a gene; V was cut back by 5 bases and J by 3 bases. For the CDR3, the DNA is TGTGCCAGCTCATCCGGGACAGGCTACGAGCAGTACTTC. It codes for CASSSGTGYEQYF.

The genes are TRBV5-1 and TRBJ1-5; no firm D call. The CDR3 spans 13 residues. Looked up from germline, CDR1 is SGHRS and CDR2 is YFSETQ. Trimming took 4 bases from V and 7 from J, leaving 12 bases between them. In DNA, the CDR3 is TGCGCCAGCAGCCCTGACGGCGGACAGCCCCAGCATTTT. It translates to CASSPDGGQPQHF.

V usage is TRBV18 and J usage is TRBJ2-6; D remains unclear. Trimming left V 1 base short and J 0 bases short, with 4 bases between. This CDR3 has 15 amino acids. Germline V gives CDR1 KGHSH, CDR2 LQKENI. The DNA of the CDR3 is TGTGCCAGCTCACCACAGAGCTCTGGGGCCAACGTCCTGACTTTC. Its translation: CASSPQSSGANVLTF. The whole variable domain, filled in from reference TRBV18 and TRBJ2-6, reads NAGVMQNPRHLVRRRGQEARLRCSPMKGHSHVYWYRQLPEEGLKFMVYLQKENIIDESGMPKERFSAEFPKEGPSILRIQQVVRGDSAAYFCASSPQSSGANVLTFGAGSRLTVL.

The chain employs TRBV5-1 and TRBJ2-1, with TRBD2 matching over 8 bases. The length of the CDR3 is 16 residues. The germline gives CDR1 SGHRS, CDR2 YFSETQ. The V gene end was trimmed by 4 bases and the J gene end by 0 bases; junction bases not matched to a gene: 6. The CDR3 nucleotides read TGCGCCAGCAGCCCAGAGCGGGGGAGCTCCTACAATGAGCAGTTCTTC. Translation gives CASSPERGSSYNEQFF.

This chain uses TRBV6-5 with TRBJ1-1; no firm D call. Per germline, CDR1 MNHEY and CDR2 SVGAGI. V gave up 6 bases and J gave up 0 bases, with 11 bases separating them. The CDR3 spans 14 residues. CDR3 DNA sequence: TGTGCCAGCAGGTCCGGGAGCATGAACACTGAAGCTTTCTTT. This gives the protein CASRSGSMNTEAFF.

As DNA, the CDR3 is TGCGCCAGCAGCTTGAACCCTGGGGTAGCGGTCACTGAAGCTTTCTTT. Translated: CASSLNPGVAVTEAFF. The chain combines TRBV5-1 with TRBJ1-1; D gene unclear. This CDR3 comprises 16 residues. Trimming pared 1 base from V and 4 bases from J, leaving 17 bases between. Germline CDR1 is SGHRS and CDR2 is YFSETQ. Looking up the rest from reference TRBV5-1 and TRBJ1-1 gives the full variable domain: KAGVTQTPRYLIKTRGQQVTLSCSPISGHRSVSWYQQTPGQGLQFLFEYFSETQRNKGNFPGRFSGRQFSNSRSEMNVSTLELGDSALYLCASSLNPGVAVTEAFFGQGTRLTVV.

CDR3 residues: CASSHYGTITNYGYTF. The CDR3, as DNA: TGTGCCAGCAGCCACTACGGGACTATAACTAACTATGGCTACACCTTC. This rearrangement joins TRBV5-6 to TRBJ1-2, with a possible D match to TRBD1 (5 bases). Germline-derived CDR1 and CDR2 are SGHDT and YYEEEE. CDR3 size: 16 residues. Trimming cost V 4 bases and J 0 bases, with 16 bases left between them.

The V and J genes are TRBV19 and TRBJ1-3, with TRBD1 matching 7 bases. The CDR3 spans 14 residues. V shed 8 bases, J shed 4 bases, and the junction held 8 bases outside the gene matches. The germline V gene has CDR1 LNHDA and CDR2 SQIVND (reference sequence). The CDR3 DNA is TGTGCCAGTCGACAGGGACAATTAGGAAACACCATATATTTT. Translated: CASRQGQLGNTIYF.